A selection of T cell receptor beta chains follows, all from one sample in a study of CD8 T cells in Susac syndrome. TCRdb ran MiXCR on the immunoSEQ multiplex PCR reads and lists one entry per CDR3 protein. The sample carries around 80,000 distinct CDR3 sequences, 85% to 95% recorded once. The material sequenced was CD8+ T cells from PBMCs. These receptors were collected from a human donor with Susac syndrome. Each CDR3 is given with its conserved first and last residue. Fields, in order: D gene, J gene, V gene, clone size, CDR3 protein, CDR3 DNA. The D gene is left open where the match is weak. For some rows the clone size is stated as once, few or many, or as a class when expanded; others skip it.

.	TRBJ2-1	TRBV27	.	CASSRGGGTGYEQFF	TGTGCCAGCAGCAGGGGGGGTGGAACCGGCTATGAGCAGTTCTTC
.	TRBJ2-7	TRBV7-2	.	CASSLAHATEQYF	TGTGCCAGCAGCTTAGCGCACGCGACCGAGCAGTACTTC
.	TRBJ2-1	TRBV5-4	.	CASSLSGKVYNEQFF	TGTGCCAGCAGCTTGAGTGGGAAGGTGTACAATGAGCAGTTCTTC
.	TRBJ1-1	TRBV5-1	.	CASSLEGNPAEAFF	TGCGCCAGCAGCTTGGAAGGCAATCCGGCTGAAGCTTTCTTT
TRBD2	TRBJ2-1	TRBV27	.	CASSFPGGSRNEQFF	TGTGCCAGCAGTTTCCCCGGCGGGAGCCGTAATGAGCAGTTCTTC
.	TRBJ1-2	TRBV5-1	.	CASSLQADLWGYTF	TGCGCCAGCAGCTTGCAGGCCGACCTATGGGGCTACACCTTC
.	TRBJ1-3	TRBV25-1	.	CASSEDRVGNTIYF	TGTGCCAGCAGTGAGGATCGGGTCGGAAACACCATATATTTT
TRBD2	TRBJ2-7	TRBV7-9	.	CASSSGGSYEQYF	TGTGCCAGCAGCTCGGGGGGCTCCTACGAGCAGTACTTC
.	TRBJ2-5	TRBV2	.	CAGRGETQYF	TGTGCCGGCAGGGGAGAGACCCAGTACTTC
.	TRBJ2-4	TRBV7-9	.	CASSLAWGAKNIQYF	TGTGCCAGCAGCTTAGCGTGGGGGGCCAAAAACATTCAGTACTTC
.	TRBJ1-1	TRBV27	.	CASSTGQRFPAEAFF	TGTGCCAGCAGTACCGGACAGCGATTTCCCGCTGAAGCTTTCTTT
.	TRBJ2-7	TRBV27	.	CASSSDHEQYF	TGTGCCAGCAGTTCTGACCACGAGCAGTACTTC
.	TRBJ2-1	TRBV6-1	once	CASSPTSPYNEQFF	TGTGCCAGCAGTCCAACCTCCCCCTACAATGAGCAGTTCTTC
TRBD1	TRBJ1-1	TRBV5-1	.	CASSLADRENTEAFF	TGCGCCAGCAGCTTGGCGGACAGGGAAAACACTGAAGCTTTCTTT
TRBD2	TRBJ2-1	TRBV9	.	CASSEGQRGSNEQFF	TGTGCCAGCAGCGAAGGGCAGCGGGGGAGCAATGAGCAGTTCTTC
.	TRBJ1-1	TRBV6-1	.	CASTRNRNTEAFF	TGTGCCAGCACCCGAAACAGGAACACTGAAGCTTTCTTT
TRBD1	TRBJ1-1	TRBV20-1	once	CSARNPGGVGNTEAFF	TGCAGTGCTAGGAATCCAGGGGGAGTTGGGAACACTGAAGCTTTCTTT
TRBD2	TRBJ2-5	TRBV9	.	CASSAGLVEETQYF	TGTGCCAGCAGCGCTGGACTAGTAGAGGAGACCCAGTACTTC
TRBD1	TRBJ1-2	TRBV18	.	CASPTGDRGQFENGYTF	TGTGCCAGCCCAACCGGCGACAGGGGGCAATTCGAGAATGGCTACACCTTC
TRBD2	TRBJ2-3	TRBV4-1	.	CASSQLAGDTQYF	TGCGCCAGCAGCCAACTAGCGGGAGATACGCAGTATTTT
.	TRBJ2-7	TRBV5-6	.	CASSVRGNWEYEQYF	TGTGCCAGCAGCGTGAGGGGGAATTGGGAATACGAGCAGTACTTC
TRBD2	TRBJ2-3	TRBV30	.	CACPLAGAETQYF	TGTGCCTGCCCGCTAGCGGGAGCTGAGACGCAGTATTTT
.	TRBJ2-2	TRBV20-1	.	CSADLATGELFF	TGCAGTGCGGACCTAGCTACCGGGGAGCTGTTTTTT
.	TRBJ1-5	TRBV19	once	CASSWSGARNQPQHF	TGTGCCAGTAGTTGGTCGGGGGCGCGCAATCAGCCCCAGCATTTT
.	TRBJ2-7	TRBV11-2	.	CASSLDTGAPYEQYF	TGTGCCAGCAGCTTAGATACGGGGGCCCCCTACGAGCAGTACTTC
TRBD1	TRBJ1-1	TRBV29-1	.	CSVGQGANRITEAFF	TGCAGCGTAGGACAGGGGGCGAATAGGATCACTGAAGCTTTCTTT
.	TRBJ1-1	TRBV6-6	.	CASSRRDTEAFF	TGTGCCAGCAGTCGGCGGGACACTGAAGCTTTCTTT
.	TRBJ2-5	TRBV7-2	.	CASSPGPFGETQYF	TGTGCCAGCAGCCCGGGACCTTTCGGAGAGACCCAGTACTTC
TRBD2	TRBJ2-5	TRBV7-2	.	CASSPRTSGIQETQYF	TGTGCCAGCAGCCCAAGGACTAGCGGGATACAAGAGACCCAGTACTTC
.	TRBJ2-7	TRBV6-2/TRBV6-3	.	CASRTGEGNEQYF	TGTGCCAGCAGAACAGGGGAGGGGAACGAGCAGTACTTC
.	TRBJ1-5	TRBV30	.	CAWSVHRVNQPQHF	TGTGCCTGGAGTGTACACAGGGTCAACCAGCCCCAGCATTTT
.	TRBJ2-4	TRBV3-1	once	CASSQAQDRNIQYF	TGTGCCAGCAGCCAAGCCCAGGACCGAAACATTCAGTACTTC
.	TRBJ1-1	TRBV7-9	.	CASSLDGSWAEAFF	TGTGCCAGCAGCTTAGACGGCAGCTGGGCTGAAGCTTTCTTT
TRBD2	TRBJ2-7	TRBV6-2/TRBV6-3	.	CASSYSRRETLGTYEQYF	TGTGCCAGCAGTTACTCGAGGCGGGAGACCCTCGGGACCTACGAGCAGTACTTC
TRBD1	TRBJ1-4	TRBV2	.	CASSDLGTGVGEKLFF	TGTGCCAGCAGTGACCTCGGGACAGGGGTCGGTGAAAAACTGTTTTTT
TRBD2	TRBJ2-7	TRBV14	.	CASSQPPAGTTYEQYF	TGTGCCAGCAGCCAACCACCCGCCGGGACTACCTACGAGCAGTACTTC
TRBD2	TRBJ2-7	TRBV5-8	.	CASSFKGLAGMFEYEQYF	TGTGCCAGCAGCTTCAAGGGGCTAGCGGGGATGTTTGAATACGAGCAGTACTTC
.	TRBJ2-3	TRBV14	.	CASSQDRISGTQYF	TGTGCCAGCAGCCAAGACAGGATCTCGGGGACGCAGTATTTT
.	TRBJ2-5	TRBV4-2	.	CASSQDIKETQYF	TGTGCCAGCAGCCAAGATATTAAAGAGACCCAGTACTTC
.	TRBJ2-7	TRBV7-8	.	CASSLAGTVEQYF	TGTGCCAGCAGCTTAGCCGGGACGGTCGAGCAGTACTTC
TRBD1	TRBJ1-6	TRBV7-9	.	CASSLGDRNSPLHF	TGTGCCAGCAGCTTAGGGGACAGAAATTCACCCCTCCACTTT
.	TRBJ2-2	TRBV11-3	.	CASSYGPNTGELFF	TGTGCCAGCAGCTACGGACCTAACACCGGGGAGCTGTTTTTT
.	TRBJ1-5	TRBV2	.	CASSVGEWPQHF	TGTGCCAGCAGTGTGGGGGAATGGCCCCAGCATTTT
TRBD1	TRBJ2-7	TRBV2	.	CASSLGTAYEQYF	TGTGCCAGCAGCCTAGGGACAGCCTACGAGCAGTACTTC